These T cell receptor beta chains were read from a single sample in a study of T cell changes during pregnancy in multiple sclerosis. Clones were read by immunoSEQ multiplex PCR, and TCRdb kept only the in-frame ones, dropping some. The sample consists of under 35,000 clones, roughly 90% of them appearing once. Source: CD8+ T cells from peripheral blood mononuclear cells, taken in the second trimester of pregnancy. These receptor sequences come from a female donor with multiple sclerosis, enrolled in a pregnancy study. CDR3s include the opening cysteine and the closing phenylalanine or tryptophan. Each record gives: D gene, clone size, J gene, V gene, CDR3 length, CDR3 DNA, CDR3 protein. D genes are given only for firm matches. Clone size, where shown, is once, few, many, or a class for clones that have expanded.

D gene: -
clone size: -
J gene: TRBJ2-7
V gene: TRBV12-5
CDR3 length: 12
CDR3 DNA: TGTGCTAGTGGTGAAAATGAGGTCGAGCAGTACTTC
CDR3 protein: CASGENEVEQYF

D gene: -
clone size: -
J gene: TRBJ1-4
V gene: TRBV5-1
CDR3 length: 17
CDR3 DNA: TGCGCCAGCAGCTTGGGGGCAGGGATGGGGGCAGGAGGTGAACTGTTTTTT
CDR3 protein: CASSLGAGMGAGGELFF

D gene: TRBD2
clone size: -
J gene: TRBJ2-1
V gene: TRBV15
CDR3 length: 13
CDR3 DNA: TGTGCCGTGTCAGCGGGAAGGTACAATGAGCAGTTCTTC
CDR3 protein: CAVSAGRYNEQFF

D gene: TRBD1
clone size: few
J gene: TRBJ1-2
V gene: TRBV7-3
CDR3 length: 13
CDR3 DNA: TGTGCCAGCAGCCCCGGGACAGGGAGTGGCTACACCTTC
CDR3 protein: CASSPGTGSGYTF

D gene: -
clone size: -
J gene: TRBJ1-5
V gene: TRBV28
CDR3 length: 14
CDR3 DNA: TGTGCCAGCAGTTGGGGGGTTAGCAATCAGCCCCAGCATTTT
CDR3 protein: CASSWGVSNQPQHF

D gene: -
clone size: -
J gene: TRBJ1-1
V gene: TRBV6-6
CDR3 length: 16
CDR3 DNA: TGTGCCAGCAGTTCGACTCCGGGAACCTGGAACACTGAAGCTTTCTTT
CDR3 protein: CASSSTPGTWNTEAFF

D gene: -
clone size: -
J gene: TRBJ1-1
V gene: TRBV5-6
CDR3 length: 15
CDR3 DNA: TGTGCCAGCAGCTTAATGGCCTCTTCGAACACTGAAGCTTTCTTT
CDR3 protein: CASSLMASSNTEAFF

D gene: -
clone size: once
J gene: TRBJ1-3
V gene: TRBV19
CDR3 length: 13
CDR3 DNA: TGTGCCAGTATGAACGGAGGGTCGGACACCATATATTTT
CDR3 protein: CASMNGGSDTIYF

D gene: -
clone size: -
J gene: TRBJ2-7
V gene: TRBV27
CDR3 length: 13
CDR3 DNA: TGTGCCAGCAGTGTCGCGGCCTCCTACGAGCAGTACTTC
CDR3 protein: CASSVAASYEQYF

D gene: TRBD1
clone size: -
J gene: TRBJ1-1
V gene: TRBV14
CDR3 length: 15
CDR3 DNA: TGTGCCAGCAGCCAATGGGACAGCCCCGGGCGGTCCGCTTTCTTT
CDR3 protein: CASSQWDSPGRSAFF

D gene: TRBD1
clone size: medium-sized
J gene: TRBJ2-3
V gene: TRBV29-1
CDR3 length: 14
CDR3 DNA: TGCAGCGCTGAGGGACAGGGGGTCACAGATACGCAGTATTTT
CDR3 protein: CSAEGQGVTDTQYF

D gene: TRBD1
clone size: -
J gene: TRBJ2-3
V gene: TRBV11-3
CDR3 length: 18
CDR3 DNA: TGTGCCAGCAGCTTAGGGCCAGGGGGTTTTACAAGCACAGATACGCAGTATTTT
CDR3 protein: CASSLGPGGFTSTDTQYF

D gene: -
clone size: once
J gene: TRBJ1-1
V gene: TRBV4-2
CDR3 length: 16
CDR3 DNA: TGTGCCAGCAGCCCTAAGGAGGGGCAAGGGAACACTGAAGCTTTCTTT
CDR3 protein: CASSPKEGQGNTEAFF

D gene: TRBD2
clone size: -
J gene: TRBJ2-3
V gene: TRBV7-3
CDR3 length: 15
CDR3 DNA: TGTGCCAGCAGCCCAAGCGGGAGAGGGACAGATACGCAGTATTTT
CDR3 protein: CASSPSGRGTDTQYF

D gene: -
clone size: few
J gene: TRBJ2-1
V gene: TRBV28
CDR3 length: 11
CDR3 DNA: TGTGCCAGCGGCCGAAACAATGAGCAGTTCTTC
CDR3 protein: CASGRNNEQFF

D gene: -
clone size: -
J gene: TRBJ2-1
V gene: TRBV7-2
CDR3 length: 13
CDR3 DNA: TGTGCCAGCAGCCGGGACTCATTGAATGAGCAGTTCTTC
CDR3 protein: CASSRDSLNEQFF

D gene: -
clone size: -
J gene: TRBJ2-7
V gene: TRBV7-2
CDR3 length: 15
CDR3 DNA: TGTGCCAGCAGCTTAAGGCCTGGGCCCACCTACGAGCAGTACTTC
CDR3 protein: CASSLRPGPTYEQYF

D gene: TRBD2
clone size: -
J gene: TRBJ2-7
V gene: TRBV2
CDR3 length: 15
CDR3 DNA: TGTGCCAGCTGGATACAAGCGGGAGATCCCTACGAGCAGTACTTC
CDR3 protein: CASWIQAGDPYEQYF

D gene: -
clone size: -
J gene: TRBJ2-1
V gene: TRBV7-9
CDR3 length: 16
CDR3 DNA: TGTGCCAGCAGCTCACCGAAGGACAGTTACTACAATGAGCAGTTCTTC
CDR3 protein: CASSSPKDSYYNEQFF

D gene: TRBD2
clone size: -
J gene: TRBJ2-1
V gene: TRBV4-2
CDR3 length: 18
CDR3 DNA: TGTGCCAGCAGCTTACCTGGACTAGCGGGGGGGAACTACAATGAGCAGTTCTTC
CDR3 protein: CASSLPGLAGGNYNEQFF

D gene: TRBD1
clone size: -
J gene: TRBJ1-1
V gene: TRBV27
CDR3 length: 15
CDR3 DNA: TGTGCCAGCAGTACCCGGACAGGGGCTCTCACTGAAGCTTTCTTT
CDR3 protein: CASSTRTGALTEAFF

D gene: TRBD1
clone size: -
J gene: TRBJ1-2
V gene: TRBV5-1
CDR3 length: 19
CDR3 DNA: TGCGCCAGCAGCCCGGGTCCCCCGGGACAGGGGGCGGATTTCTATGGCTACACCTTC
CDR3 protein: CASSPGPPGQGADFYGYTF

D gene: TRBD1
clone size: -
J gene: TRBJ2-6
V gene: TRBV7-9
CDR3 length: 16
CDR3 DNA: TGTGCCAGCAGCCCCCAACAGGGGACTGGGGCCAACGTCCTGACTTTC
CDR3 protein: CASSPQQGTGANVLTF

D gene: TRBD1
clone size: -
J gene: TRBJ2-3
V gene: TRBV18
CDR3 length: 16
CDR3 DNA: TGTGCCAGCTCACCACCGTATGGGACAGGGGACGATACGCAGTATTTT
CDR3 protein: CASSPPYGTGDDTQYF

D gene: TRBD1
clone size: -
J gene: TRBJ2-7
V gene: TRBV6-5
CDR3 length: 14
CDR3 DNA: TGTGCCAGCAGCGCCCGGGACAGATCCTACGAGCAGTACTTC
CDR3 protein: CASSARDRSYEQYF

D gene: TRBD2
clone size: -
J gene: TRBJ2-7
V gene: TRBV6-5
CDR3 length: 14
CDR3 DNA: TGTGCCAGCAGTTCCGGACTAGCGGCCTACGAGCAGTACTTC
CDR3 protein: CASSSGLAAYEQYF

D gene: -
clone size: once
J gene: TRBJ1-5
V gene: TRBV10-3
CDR3 length: 13
CDR3 DNA: TGTGCCATCAGTGAGGGCAACAATCAGCCCCAGCATTTT
CDR3 protein: CAISEGNNQPQHF

D gene: -
clone size: -
J gene: TRBJ1-1
V gene: TRBV29-1
CDR3 length: 11
CDR3 DNA: TGCAGCGTTGGGCAACCCTTTGAAGCTTTCTTT
CDR3 protein: CSVGQPFEAFF

D gene: TRBD2
clone size: -
J gene: TRBJ2-1
V gene: TRBV19
CDR3 length: 14
CDR3 DNA: TGTGCCAGTAGTGTACCGGGACTATCCAATGAGCAGTTCTTC
CDR3 protein: CASSVPGLSNEQFF

D gene: TRBD1
clone size: -
J gene: TRBJ1-4
V gene: TRBV27
CDR3 length: 18
CDR3 DNA: TGTGCCAGCAGTTTATCGGGACAGGGGTTTACAACTAATGAAAAACTGTTTTTT
CDR3 protein: CASSLSGQGFTTNEKLFF

D gene: TRBD2
clone size: -
J gene: TRBJ2-1
V gene: TRBV9
CDR3 length: 17
CDR3 DNA: TGTGCCAGCAGCGTAGACGAGGGACTAGCGGCATACAATGAGCAGTTCTTC
CDR3 protein: CASSVDEGLAAYNEQFF

D gene: -
clone size: -
J gene: TRBJ2-1
V gene: TRBV18
CDR3 length: 15
CDR3 DNA: TGTGCCAGCTCACCAGAACCGAGCTCCTACAATGAGCAGTTCTTC
CDR3 protein: CASSPEPSSYNEQFF

D gene: -
clone size: -
J gene: TRBJ1-2
V gene: TRBV2
CDR3 length: 14
CDR3 DNA: TGTGCCAGCAGTGACGAGCGAGAGTTAGTGGGCTACACCTTC
CDR3 protein: CASSDERELVGYTF

D gene: TRBD1
clone size: medium-sized
J gene: TRBJ2-7
V gene: TRBV6-1
CDR3 length: 14
CDR3 DNA: TGTGCCAGCACCCCGACAGGGGAAAGTTCCGAGCAGTACTTC
CDR3 protein: CASTPTGESSEQYF

D gene: -
clone size: -
J gene: TRBJ2-6
V gene: TRBV5-1
CDR3 length: 16
CDR3 DNA: TGCGCCAGCAGCTTATCAGGGAACTCTGGGGCCAACGTCCTGACTTTC
CDR3 protein: CASSLSGNSGANVLTF

D gene: -
clone size: -
J gene: TRBJ2-7
V gene: TRBV29-1
CDR3 length: 14
CDR3 DNA: TGCAGCGTTGCCATCGCGGGGCTGAACTACGAGCAGTACTTC
CDR3 protein: CSVAIAGLNYEQYF

D gene: -
clone size: -
J gene: TRBJ2-7
V gene: TRBV28
CDR3 length: 13
CDR3 DNA: TGTGCCAGCAGTATACAGGGTTCGGGCGAGCAGTACTTC
CDR3 protein: CASSIQGSGEQYF

D gene: TRBD1
clone size: -
J gene: TRBJ2-5
V gene: TRBV6-1
CDR3 length: 15
CDR3 DNA: TGTGCCAGCAGTGATGACAGGGGGGCTTGGCAGACCCAGTACTTC
CDR3 protein: CASSDDRGAWQTQYF

D gene: -
clone size: -
J gene: TRBJ1-1
V gene: TRBV7-9
CDR3 length: 15
CDR3 DNA: TGTGCCAGCAGCTTAGGGGGGGGTCAGAACACTGAAGCTTTCTTT
CDR3 protein: CASSLGGGQNTEAFF

D gene: -
clone size: -
J gene: TRBJ1-1
V gene: TRBV6-5
CDR3 length: 15
CDR3 DNA: TGTGCCAGCAGCCCCGGAGTAGGGGGGAACACTGAAGCTTTCTTT
CDR3 protein: CASSPGVGGNTEAFF